These T cell receptor beta chains were read from a single sample in a study of CD8+ T cells in alopecia areata. Data came from immunoSEQ multiplex PCR; TCRdb stores just in-frame clones and leaves some out. There are 20,000 to 30,000 clones in the sample; around half occur only once, and around 29% lies in the top ten. Sequencing input: NKG2D-high CD8+ T cells sorted from blood. The source is a human donor with alopecia areata. Both conserved end residues are part of each CDR3. The order of the fields is CDR3 length, D gene, clone size, V gene, J gene, CDR3 DNA, CDR3 protein. D genes are given only for firm matches. Expanded clones get a size class; other rows say once, few or many, or leave the size out.

16	NA	NA	TRBV6-6	TRBJ2-1	TGTGCCACCTTAATACCCGGGACCTCGGACCACAATGAGCAGTTCTTC	CATLIPGTSDHNEQFF
17	NA	NA	TRBV5-6	TRBJ2-3	TGTGCCAGCAGCCCCCGTCTAGTGGGAGTGGGGGCAGATACGCAGTATTTT	CASSPRLVGVGADTQYF
18	TRBD1	NA	TRBV7-3	TRBJ2-5	TGTGCCAGCAGCCCTCCCTTCGGACAGGGGCGCGACCAAGAGACCCAGTACTTC	CASSPPFGQGRDQETQYF
15	NA	few	TRBV6-5	TRBJ2-2	TGTGCCAGCAGTTACTCGAGAGGACAGACCGGGGAGCTGTTTTTT	CASSYSRGQTGELFF
12	NA	NA	TRBV29-1	TRBJ2-7	TGCAGCGTTTCCTCAGCCTACTACGAGCAGTACTTC	CSVSSAYYEQYF
15	NA	NA	TRBV6-1	TRBJ1-1	TGTGCCAGCAGAGATGGGTTGGGAATGAACACTGAAGCTTTCTTT	CASRDGLGMNTEAFF
14	NA	NA	TRBV27	TRBJ2-2	TGTGCCAGCAGTTTATCCATTTCCGGCGGGGAGCTGTTTTTT	CASSLSISGGELFF
12	NA	many	TRBV5-1	TRBJ2-7	TGCGCCAGCAGCGCTGGGAGCTACGAGCAGTACTTC	CASSAGSYEQYF
15	TRBD1	few	TRBV28	TRBJ2-7	TGTGCCAGCCGAGAGGACAGGGCAAGCTCCTACGAGCAGTACTTC	CASREDRASSYEQYF
15	TRBD2	NA	TRBV6-4	TRBJ2-1	TGTGCCAGCAGTGTGGTAGCGGGAGTTACGATTGAGCAGTTCTTC	CASSVVAGVTIEQFF
14	NA	NA	TRBV19	TRBJ2-1	TGTGCCAGTAGTATAGTACGGCGGGGCGATGAGCAGTTCTTC	CASSIVRRGDEQFF
16	NA	few	TRBV19	TRBJ1-1	TGTGCCAGTAGTATCGTGCGTTGGGGGGCCCTGACTGAAGCTTTCTTT	CASSIVRWGALTEAFF
13	TRBD1	few	TRBV5-6	TRBJ1-1	TGTGCCAGCAGCTTCGGACAGGGGAATGAAGCTTTCTTT	CASSFGQGNEAFF
14	TRBD2	few	TRBV9	TRBJ2-7	TGTGCCAGCAGCGTAGGTAGCGGGAGGGACGAGCAGTACTTC	CASSVGSGRDEQYF
15	NA	few	TRBV29-1	TRBJ2-5	TGCAGCGTTGCCGTCCGGGGGACGTACCAAGAGACCCAGTACTTC	CSVAVRGTYQETQYF
14	NA	NA	TRBV14	TRBJ2-3	TGTGCCAGCAGCCAAAACAGAAACACAGATACGCAGTATTTT	CASSQNRNTDTQYF
14	TRBD1	once	TRBV19	TRBJ1-1	TGTGCCAGTAGGCCCGGGACAGGTGTGTTCGAAGCTTTCTTT	CASRPGTGVFEAFF
17	TRBD2	NA	TRBV4-1	TRBJ2-7	TGCGCCAGCAGCCAAGGACGGGGGGCTAGCGGGGCCTACGAGCAGTACTTC	CASSQGRGASGAYEQYF
14	TRBD2	medium-sized	TRBV7-9	TRBJ2-1	TGTGCCAGCAGCTCCGGACTAGGTGTCGATGAGCAGTTCTTC	CASSSGLGVDEQFF
15	TRBD2	NA	TRBV19	TRBJ2-1	TGTGCCAGTAGTGTGACTAGCGGGAGTTTAAATGAGCAGTTCTTC	CASSVTSGSLNEQFF
15	NA	NA	TRBV27	TRBJ2-2	TGTGCCAGCAGTTTACGAGCGGGTAGGACCGGGGAGCTGTTTTTT	CASSLRAGRTGELFF
16	NA	once	TRBV21-1	TRBJ2-7	TGTGCCAGCAGCAGAACCGGGACTAGCGGGATCTACGAGCAGTACTTC	CASSRTGTSGIYEQYF
13	NA	NA	TRBV6-1	TRBJ2-1	TGTGCCAGCAGTGGTAATGGTAACTATGAGCAGTTCTTC	CASSGNGNYEQFF
20	TRBD2	few	TRBV6-1	TRBJ2-2	TGTGCCAGCAGTGAAGACGGACTAGCGGGAGGGCCGATCAGTTCCGGGGAGCTGTTTTTT	CASSEDGLAGGPISSGELFF
16	TRBD2	many	TRBV7-2	TRBJ2-3	TGTGCCAGCAGCCCCACCGGGACTAGCACCACAGATACGCAGTATTTT	CASSPTGTSTTDTQYF
13	TRBD2	once	TRBV5-1	TRBJ2-7	TGCGCCAGCAAGAGCGGGACGGGCCACGAGCAGTACTTC	CASKSGTGHEQYF
14	NA	few	TRBV27	TRBJ1-5	TGTGCCAGCAGTTTAGGAGCCAGTGGGCAGCCCCAGCATTTT	CASSLGASGQPQHF
15	NA	NA	TRBV4-1	TRBJ2-7	TGCGCCAGCAGCCAAGTCAGGGACTCCTCGTACGAGCAGTACTTC	CASSQVRDSSYEQYF
12	TRBD1	NA	TRBV7-9	TRBJ1-2	TGTGCCAGCAGCCTGGGACAGACGGCCTACACCTTC	CASSLGQTAYTF
14	TRBD1	NA	TRBV29-1	TRBJ2-3	TGCAGCGTTGAAACCGGGACAGTCACAGATACGCAGTATTTT	CSVETGTVTDTQYF
18	NA	few	TRBV28	TRBJ1-1	TGTGCCAGCAGTTTTTGGGTCATCTCCGGGACATTGAACACTGAAGCTTTCTTT	CASSFWVISGTLNTEAFF
15	TRBD1	NA	TRBV27	TRBJ1-2	TGTGCCAGCCGACAGGGGGATTCTTTTCTCTATGGCTACACCTTC	CASRQGDSFLYGYTF
16	TRBD2	once	TRBV28	TRBJ2-5	TGTGCCAGCAGTTTGTTGACTAGCGGGAGTACCGAGACCCAGTACTTC	CASSLLTSGSTETQYF
13	NA	NA	TRBV9	TRBJ2-3	TGTGCCAGCCGGGACGCTAGCACAGATACGCAGTATTTT	CASRDASTDTQYF
13	NA	NA	TRBV27	TRBJ2-1	TGTGCCAGCAGTTTCTCTAACTACAATGAGCAGTTCTTC	CASSFSNYNEQFF
13	NA	NA	TRBV5-6	TRBJ2-5	TGTGCCAGCAGCTTTGTCAGCGGTGAGACCCAGTACTTC	CASSFVSGETQYF
15	TRBD1	NA	TRBV11-2	TRBJ1-2	TGTGCCAGCAGCTTGGGACAGGGGGGCGCATATGGCTACACCTTC	CASSLGQGGAYGYTF
11	NA	NA	TRBV4-1	TRBJ1-1	TGCGCCGCCCGAAAGAACACTGAAGCTTTCTTT	CAARKNTEAFF
14	TRBD1	NA	TRBV28	TRBJ2-7	TGTGCCAGCAGCTTGGGCTACAGGGGGCACGAGCAGTACTTC	CASSLGYRGHEQYF
13	NA	few	TRBV29-1	TRBJ2-7	TGCAGCGTTGAAGATGGCAGGGAGTACGAGCAGTACTTC	CSVEDGREYEQYF
16	TRBD2	NA	TRBV27	TRBJ2-7	TGTGCCAGCAGTGGGAGACTAGCGGGAAGGGCCTACGAGCAGTACTTC	CASSGRLAGRAYEQYF
17	TRBD2	few	TRBV19	TRBJ2-1	TGTGCCAGTAGTATTCCACCTAGCAGGGACTACTACAATGAGCAGTTCTTC	CASSIPPSRDYYNEQFF
16	TRBD1	few	TRBV28	TRBJ2-4	TGTGCCAGCAGTCCCGGACAGGTTCTAGCCAAAAACATTCAGTACTTC	CASSPGQVLAKNIQYF
16	NA	NA	TRBV5-1	TRBJ2-6	TGCGCCAGCAGCGTGGGACTTCGCTCTGGGGCCAACGTCCTGACTTTC	CASSVGLRSGANVLTF
13	NA	NA	TRBV30	TRBJ1-5	TGTGCCTGGAGTGTTGGGGGGAATCAGCCCCAGCATTTT	CAWSVGGNQPQHF
16	NA	once	TRBV27	TRBJ1-2	TGTGCCAGCAGTTTATCGGTTAGCACAGTTGACTATGGCTACACCTTC	CASSLSVSTVDYGYTF
13	NA	NA	TRBV5-6	TRBJ1-1	TGTGCCAGCAGCTTTTGGGGGAACACTGAAGCTTTCTTT	CASSFWGNTEAFF
14	TRBD1	NA	TRBV19	TRBJ1-2	TGTGCCAGCAGTGTGGGACAGGGGATCCATGGCTACACCTTC	CASSVGQGIHGYTF